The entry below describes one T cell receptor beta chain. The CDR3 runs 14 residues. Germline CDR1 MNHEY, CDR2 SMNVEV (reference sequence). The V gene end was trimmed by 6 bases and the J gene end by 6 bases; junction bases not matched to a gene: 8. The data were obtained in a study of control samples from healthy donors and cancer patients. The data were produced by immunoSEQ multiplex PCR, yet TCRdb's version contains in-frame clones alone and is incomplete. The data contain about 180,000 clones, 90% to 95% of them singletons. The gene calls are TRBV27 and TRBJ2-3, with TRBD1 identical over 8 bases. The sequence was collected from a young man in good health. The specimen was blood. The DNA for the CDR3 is TGTGCCAGCAGAACTGACAGGGGTCGGGATACGCAGTATTTT. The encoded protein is CASRTDRGRDTQYF.